These 27 T cell receptor beta chains came from one sample sequenced in a study of OX40 agonist ivuxolimab in advanced cancers. Assay used: immunoSEQ multiplex PCR; TCRdb lists only in-frame clones, some missing. The table lists some 10,000 clones, roughly 63% of them singletons. Material: CD4+ or CD8+ T cells sorted from blood, obtained in a trial of the OX40 agonist ivuxolimab. These receptors were obtained from an adult with an advanced solid tumor such as melanoma, head and neck, liver or kidney cancer.

This clone came up a few times. The chain uses TRBV6-1 and TRBJ1-1; unclear D gene. The CDR3 runs to 15 residues. V shed 8 bases and J shed 0 bases, with 16 bases lying between them. Germline loops: CDR1 MNHNS, CDR2 SASEGT. In DNA form, the CDR3 reads TGTGCCAGCGTTTCGGCCGTAGGACTGAACACTGAAGCTTTCTTT. Encoded protein: CASVSAVGLNTEAFF.

This chain links TRBV7-8 with TRBJ1-5, with D perhaps TRBD1 (5 bases). Germline lookup yields CDR1 SGHVS and CDR2 FQNEAQ. The CDR3 contains 11 residues. V gave up 5 bases and J gave up 11 bases, with 10 bases separating them. This CDR3 reads CASSPGGAQHF. CDR3 nucleotides: TGTGCCAGCAGCCCGGGGGGGGCCCAGCATTTT.

In its sample, this clone was seen once. V is TRBV5-5 and J is TRBJ2-7; D is unclear. This CDR3 region has 12 residues. Trimming cost V 9 bases and J 2 bases, with 12 bases left between them. Germline V gene sequence: CDR1 SGHKS, CDR2 YYEKEE (reference sequence). The CDR3 loop is CATSHFTYEQYF. In DNA form, the CDR3 reads TGTGCCACCTCCCACTTCACCTACGAGCAGTACTTC.

The J gene is TRBJ1-5, the V gene TRBV6-1; no clear D gene. CDR1 is MNHNS, CDR2 SASEGT, per germline. The V gene lost 2 bases and the J gene lost 0 bases, with 8 bases spanning the gap. This CDR3 has 15 amino acids. CDR3 nucleotide sequence: TGTGCCAGCAGTGAAAATCGGAATAGCAATCAGCCCCAGCATTTT. Encoded protein: CASSENRNSNQPQHF.

This clone was seen more than once but under ten times. The J gene is TRBJ2-2, the V gene TRBV27; a weak D match, TRBD1 (5 bases). The CDR3 has 13 residues. Germline assignment: CDR1 MNHEY and CDR2 SMNVEV (reference sequence). V shed 2 bases and J shed 7 bases, with 8 bases lying between them. CDR3 protein: CASSLRGFGELFF. In DNA form, the CDR3 reads TGTGCCAGCAGTTTAAGGGGTTTCGGGGAGCTGTTTTTT.

The chain employs TRBV9 and TRBJ2-3; D remains ambiguous. CDR3 size: 11 residues. The V end lost 3 bases, the J end lost 4 bases, and 3 bases lay between the germline ends. Germline V gene sequence: CDR1 SGDLS, CDR2 YYNGEE. The CDR3 loop is CASSESDTQYF. The DNA of the CDR3 is TGTGCCAGCAGCGAGTCAGATACGCAGTATTTT.

This chain uses TRBV5-4 with TRBJ1-2; D remains ambiguous. The CDR3 extends over 14 amino acids. CDR1 and CDR2 (germline): SGHNT, YYREEE (reference sequence). V dropped 4 bases and J dropped 4 bases, with 14 bases sitting between them. As DNA, the CDR3 is TGTGCCAGCAGCGACTCACGGAGTGCCTATGGCTACACCTTC. Translated, it gives CASSDSRSAYGYTF.

This clone was seen only a few times. This chain joins TRBV27 and TRBJ2-2, with D unclear. Looked up from germline, CDR1 is MNHEY and CDR2 is SMNVEV (reference sequence). V was trimmed by 4 bases and J by 4 bases, leaving 13 bases between them. The CDR3 covers 15 residues. DNA for the CDR3: TGTGCCAGCAGTTGGATGTTGTCCGGCACCGGGGAGCTGTTTTTT. This sequence encodes CASSWMLSGTGELFF.

V gene TRBV2 combines with J gene TRBJ2-3; D ambiguous. The CDR3 runs 11 residues. Per the germline V gene, CDR1 is SNHLY and CDR2 is FYNNEI. Trimming shortened V by 8 bases and J by 7 bases, and 10 bases separated the two germline ends. The CDR3 nucleotides read TGTGCCAGCCAGAAAGAACATACGCAGTATTTT. This codes for CASQKEHTQYF.

The rearrangement uses TRBV7-3 and TRBJ2-5, with 7 bases that match TRBD1. V shed 8 bases and J 5 bases; nucleotides not matched to a gene: 14. Germline assignment: CDR1 SGHTA and CDR2 FQGTGA. There are 15 residues in the CDR3. CDR3 sequence reads: CASGHLRGPTETQYF. In nucleotides, the CDR3 is TGTGCCAGCGGTCACTTGAGGGGGCCCACGGAGACCCAGTACTTC. The whole variable domain, filled in from reference TRBV7-3 and TRBJ2-5, reads GAGVSQTPSNKVTEKGKYVELRCDPISGHTALYWYRQSLGQGPEFLIYFQGTGAADDSGLPNDRFFAVRPEGSVSTLKIQRTERGDSAVYLCASGHLRGPTETQYFGPGTRLLVL.

The chain employs TRBV10-3 and TRBJ2-1; 10 bases are shared with TRBD2. CDR1 ENHRY and CDR2 SYGVKD come from the germline V gene. V lost 3 bases to trimming and J lost 9 bases; unmatched junction nucleotides: 5. CDR3 length equals 14 residues. CDR3 in DNA: TGTGCCATCAGTGATGGACTAGCGGCGGGTGAGCAGTTCTTC. Amino acids: CAISDGLAAGEQFF.

The chain couples TRBV2 to TRBJ2-3; D is undetermined. V was cut by 4 bases and J by 0 bases, with 11 bases left in between. CDR3 size: 15 residues. Germline values: CDR1 SNHLY, CDR2 FYNNEI. The CDR3: CASSVYSASTDTQYF. CDR3 bases: TGTGCCAGCAGTGTGTACAGTGCTAGCACAGATACGCAGTATTTT.

The V call is TRBV5-5, the J call TRBJ2-7; tentative D call: TRBD1 (6 bases). Deletions cut 2 bases from V and 4 bases from J, with 7 bases between. The germline gives CDR1 SGHKS, CDR2 YYEKEE (reference sequence). The CDR3 runs to 12 residues. In DNA, the CDR3 is TGTGCCAGCAGCTTAGGGACATACGAGCAGTACTTC. This codes for CASSLGTYEQYF.

The chain recombines TRBV28 with TRBJ2-3, with no clear D. The CDR3 sequence is 15 residues long. V lost 4 bases and J 2 bases, leaving 13 bases between the germline ends. Germline CDR1 reads MDHEN; CDR2 reads SYDVKM. The CDR3 spells CASSSYFRDTDTQYF. DNA for the CDR3: TGTGCCAGCAGTTCTTACTTTAGAGACACAGATACGCAGTATTTT.

The V and J genes are TRBV29-1 and TRBJ2-3; D is unresolved. Germline V gene lookup returns CDR1 SQVTM and CDR2 ANQGSEA. The CDR3 extends over 11 amino acids. V was trimmed by 3 bases and J by 6 bases, leaving 7 bases between them. The CDR3 nucleotides read TGCAGCGTTGATGGGTCCGATACGCAGTATTTT. Amino acid sequence: CSVDGSDTQYF.

There are a few counts of this clone. The rearrangement uses TRBV4-1 and TRBJ2-1; D is perhaps TRBD1 (5 bases). Germline loops: CDR1 MGHRA, CDR2 YSYEKL. This CDR3 has 16 amino acids. V dropped 3 bases and J dropped 5 bases, with 17 bases sitting between them. The DNA of the CDR3 is TGCGCCAGCAGCCAGCTTGGCGGCCTAGGGGACAATGAGCAGTTCTTC. Its protein is CASSQLGGLGDNEQFF.

The CDR3 here is CASSEASGSPTGELFF. CDR3 nucleotides: TGTGCCAGCAGTGAAGCGAGCGGGAGTCCCACCGGGGAGCTGTTTTTT. The chain carries TRBV6-1 and TRBJ2-2; 8 positions agree with TRBD2. The CDR3 consists of 16 residues. The V segment lost 0 bases and the J segment 4 bases; nucleotides outside the gene matches: 4. Germline-derived CDR1 and CDR2 are MNHNS and SASEGT.

The chain couples TRBV15 to TRBJ1-3; no clear D. Trimming took off 0 bases at V and 0 bases at J, with 12 bases between the two ends. The germline CDR1 and CDR2 sequences are LNHNV and YYDKDF (reference sequence). The CDR3 is 17 amino acids. CDR3 bases: TGTGCCACCAGCAGAGATTCGGGCACCAACTCTGGAAACACCATATATTTT. This encodes CATSRDSGTNSGNTIYF.

The chain joins TRBV14 to TRBJ2-1, with 12 bases that match TRBD2. Germline values: CDR1 SGHDN, CDR2 FVKESK. V lost 1 base and J lost 5; bases outside the gene matches: 9. The CDR3 is 18 amino acids. CDR3 DNA sequence: TGTGCCAGCAGCCAAGGGCGGCCTAGCGGGAGGGTTGACAATGAGCAGTTCTTC. Translated, it gives CASSQGRPSGRVDNEQFF. The full variable domain, rest sourced from reference TRBV14 and TRBJ2-1, is EAGVTQFPSHSVIEKGQTVTLRCDPISGHDNLYWYRRVMGKEIKFLLHFVKESKQDESGMPNNRFLAERTGGTYSTLKVQPAELEDSGVYFCASSQGRPSGRVDNEQFFGPGTRLTVL.

V usage is TRBV7-2 and J usage is TRBJ1-6, with D possibly matching TRBD1 (5 bases). The CDR3 spans 15 residues. The germline CDR1 and CDR2 sequences are SGHTA and FQGNSA. V was pared by 2 bases and J by 6 bases, with 11 bases between. This CDR3 is CASSLYGTANSPLHF. The CDR3 DNA sequence: TGTGCCAGCAGCTTATACGGGACTGCTAATTCACCCCTCCACTTT.

The chain carries TRBV5-8 and TRBJ2-6; the D is unclear. The ends were cut back, 6 bases at V and 5 bases at J, with 18 bases in the middle. The CDR3 loop spans 16 amino acids. The V gene's germline CDR1 is SGHTS and CDR2 YDEGEE. CDR3 protein: CASMTATQSRANVLTF. DNA of the CDR3: TGTGCCAGCATGACGGCCACACAAAGTCGGGCCAACGTCCTGACTTTC.

The V gene is TRBV4-2, the J gene TRBJ2-1, with 7 nucleotides matching TRBD2. Germline loops: CDR1 LGHNA, CDR2 YNFKEQ. The CDR3 has 15 residues. Losses at the gene ends were 4 bases for V and 9 bases for J; bases not matched to a gene: 12. This chain's CDR3 is CASSPGTNGSSEQFF. CDR3 sequence (DNA): TGTGCCAGCAGCCCAGGGACTAACGGGAGTAGTGAGCAGTTCTTC.

CDR3 region: CASSLGGMDEQFF. The CDR3 region has the DNA TGTGCCAGCAGCTTGGGAGGCATGGATGAGCAGTTCTTC. The chain links TRBV7-9 to TRBJ2-1; D may be TRBD2 (6 bases). Trimming took off 3 bases at V and 8 bases at J, with 11 bases between the two ends. CDR3 size: 13 residues. CDR1 is SEHNR and CDR2 is FQNEAQ in the germline V gene (reference sequence).

V is TRBV5-6 and J is TRBJ1-6, with 7 bases identical to TRBD1. With 1 base clipped from V and 7 bases from J, the junction kept 11 bases outside the gene matches. Germline V gene data show CDR1 as SGHDT and CDR2 as YYEEEE. This CDR3 is built from 17 residues. The CDR3 loop reads CASSLFLRTGQNSPLHF. Here the CDR3 DNA reads TGTGCCAGCAGCTTGTTCCTGAGGACAGGCCAAAATTCACCCCTCCACTTT.

The chain joins TRBV6-6 to TRBJ2-5; D is unclear. Trimming took 2 bases from V and 1 from J, leaving 8 bases between them. The CDR3 is made up of 14 amino acids. Germline V CDR1 and CDR2: MNHNY, SVGAGI (reference sequence). CDR3 DNA: TGTGCCAGCAGTTACCCCGGCAGCCAAGAGACCCAGTACTTC. It specifies CASSYPGSQETQYF.

J is TRBJ2-7 and V is TRBV27; tentative D call: TRBD2 (6 bases). The CDR3 contains 15 residues. V was trimmed by 0 bases and J by 5 bases, leaving 14 bases between them. Germline V gene lookup returns CDR1 MNHEY and CDR2 SMNVEV (reference sequence). DNA of the CDR3: TGTGCCAGCAGTTTATCTCGGGGGACGGCCCACGAGCAGTACTTC. This translates into CASSLSRGTAHEQYF.

The chain links TRBV14 to TRBJ2-5; D may be TRBD1 or TRBD2 (7 bases each). This CDR3 region has 14 residues. The V gene's germline CDR1 is SGHDN and CDR2 FVKESK. Trimming pared 1 base from V and 5 bases from J, leaving 11 bases between. The CDR3 spells CASSQAQGGETQYF. CDR3 nucleotide sequence: TGTGCCAGCAGCCAAGCCCAGGGGGGGGAGACCCAGTACTTC.